This TCR beta chain derives from a study of blood T cell repertoires in COVID-19. Overall study: Both acute and convalescent COVID-19 samples were obtained from the United States, Italy and Spain. T cells, B-cell-depleted T cells, or PBMCs provided the cDNA or gDNA that served as material.

The Seattle patients, enrolled during active infection, were followed longitudinally. Method: immunoSEQ multiplex PCR; TCRdb's copy keeps in-frame clones and lacks some. The data show some 270,000 clones, 70% to 85% seen once. The source of this sequence is a human donor with COVID-19, enrolled during active disease. The donor label of this sample is uncertain. The sample consisted of peripheral blood.

CDR3 coding DNA: TGTGCCAGCAGTTTTTTGGGCGCTGAAGCTTTCTTT. Amino acid sequence: CASSFLGAEAFF. The chain employs TRBV12-3 or TRBV12-4 and TRBJ1-1; D unclear. The germline V and J ends were trimmed by 3 bases and 6 bases, with 8 bases remaining between them. This CDR3 comprises 12 residues.